This record concerns one T cell receptor (beta chain) sequence. The data belong to a study of identical twins. TCRdb used MiXCR to reprocess the 5' RACE reads, holding one entry per CDR3 protein. The sample consists of some 1,600,000 distinct CDR3 sequences, more than 30% of them appearing once. Sequenced sample: cord blood. The receptor's source is a newborn girl in good health.

The DNA for the CDR3 is TGTGCCAGCAGGGGGTTTGACAGGACCACGCGTGAAGCTTTCTTT. Translating gives CASRGFDRTTREAFF. This chain uses TRBV2 with TRBJ1-1; TRBD1 is a possible D gene (6 bases). CDR1 SNHLY and CDR2 FYNNEI come from the germline V gene. CDR3 length: 15 amino acids. V shed 6 bases and J shed 7 bases, with 21 bases lying between them.